This T cell receptor beta chain originates from a study of memory CD4+ T cells and cytomegalovirus serostatus. Original processing notes: After removing out-of-frame reads, 2 million to 2.5 million distinct TCRbeta sequences remained. TCRdb's copy holds only in-frame clones and misses some; the assay was immunoSEQ multiplex PCR. D and trimming come from the DNA, and the V and J calls and clone size come from that table. The sample records approximately 46,000 clones, roughly 80% being singletons. From germline, CDR1 is DFQATT and CDR2 SNEGSKA (reference sequence). The CDR3 is 11 residues long. V lost 5 bases and J 4 bases, leaving 7 bases between the germline ends. The sort gate was single viable CD3+CD4+CD8-CD45RO+ cells for memory CD4+ T cells.

Sequenced material: memory CD4+ T cells from blood. The V call is TRBV20-1, the J call TRBJ2-3; no firm D call. The TCR comes from an adult in good health and CMV-seronegative. CDR3 nucleotides: TGCAGTGCTTCCTATCCAGATACGCAGTATTTT. Its translation: CSASYPDTQYF.